This T cell receptor beta chain was sequenced for a study of blood T cell repertoires in COVID-19. Looking at the study overall: Acute and convalescent COVID-19 samples came from the United States, Italy and Spain. T cells, B-cell-depleted T cells, or PBMCs provided the cDNA or gDNA that served as material.

The CDR3 loop spans 18 amino acids. Trimming cost V 2 bases and J 2 bases, with 23 bases left between them. The germline V gene has CDR1 SGHDT and CDR2 YYEEEE. Authors' processing steps: From reference gene primer amplification, estimates of nucleated cell counts were derived. The method was immunoSEQ multiplex PCR; TCRdb's version includes in-frame clones alone and lacks a portion of them. For V, J and clone size, that table is used; D and trimming come from the DNA. Here the sample spans fewer than 200,000 clones, 83% being singletons. Sequencing used peripheral blood. The clonotype originates from a human donor in a cohort sampled during active COVID-19. The rearrangement links TRBV5-6 to TRBJ2-7, with D possibly matching TRBD2 (5 bases). CDR3 loop: CASSFPPGFRAAPYEQYF. The CDR3 nucleotides read TGTGCCAGCAGCTTCCCTCCGGGGTTCCGCGCCGCCCCCTACGAGCAGTACTTC. The entire variable domain, with the rest obtained from reference TRBV5-6 and TRBJ2-7, is as follows: DAGVTQSPTHLIKTRGQQVTLRCSPKSGHDTVSWYQQALGQGPQFIFQYYEEEERQRGNFPDRFSGHQFPNYSSELNVNALLLGDSALYLCASSFPPGFRAAPYEQYFGPGTRLTVT.